This T cell receptor beta chain was observed in a study of blood T cell repertoires in COVID-19. Study details: The samples span acute and convalescent COVID-19 from the United States, Italy and Spain. PBMCs, B-cell-depleted T cells, or T cells provided the cDNA or gDNA that made up the material.

The protocol was immunoSEQ multiplex PCR, while the TCRdb copy is restricted to in-frame clones and leaves out a portion. This sample carries more than 95,000 clones, 65% to 90% of them seen once, and the ten largest clones take around 4.1%. CDR1 and CDR2 (germline): LGHNA, YNFKEQ. The length of the CDR3 is 16 residues. Trimming took 1 base from V and 8 from J; bases not matched to a gene: 8. The TCR originated in a man aged 45 to 65 with acute or convalescent COVID-19. Sequenced: peripheral blood. The chain uses TRBV4-2 and TRBJ2-1; 10 bases agree with TRBD2. The CDR3 nucleotides are TGTGCCAGCAGCCAAGTTCCCCTAGCGGGAGACTATGAGCAGTTCTTC. It encodes CASSQVPLAGDYEQFF.